Each of the 18 T cell receptor beta chains below was sequenced from the same sample in a study of neurological immune-mediated disorders. Each CDR3 protein gets one entry after TCRdb re-called the 5' RACE reads with MiXCR. The sample carries some 46,000 distinct CDR3 sequences, around 4.3% recorded once. Sequencing was performed on PBMCs. These TCRs come from an older woman with multiple sclerosis.

There are many counts of this clonotype. The CDR3 loop reads CASSLWTGGPDTQYF. The CDR3 region has the DNA TGTGCCAGCAGCCTGTGGACAGGGGGCCCAGATACGCAGTATTTT. This sequence joins TRBV28 and TRBJ2-3; TRBD1 matches at 11 bases. The V segment lost 6 bases and the J segment 4 bases; nucleotides outside the gene matches: 6. Germline CDR1 and CDR2: MDHEN and SYDVKM. The CDR3 is 15 amino acids.

The rearrangement joins TRBV29-1 to TRBJ1-1, with 7 bases matching TRBD1. V gave up 7 bases and J gave up 7 bases; unmatched junction bases: 9. The CDR3 totals 12 residues. CDR1 and CDR2 (germline): SQVTM, ANQGSEA. CDR3 protein: CSGLTGWGEAFF. The CDR3 coding sequence is TGCAGCGGATTGACAGGGTGGGGTGAAGCTTTCTTT.

This clonotype showed up many times. The rearrangement joins TRBV28 to TRBJ1-1, with TRBD1 as a possible D gene (6 bases). CDR1 is MDHEN, CDR2 SYDVKM, per germline. The CDR3 has 13 residues. V was trimmed by 3 bases and J by 11 bases, leaving 16 bases between them. This CDR3 is CASSLGYRADAFF. The CDR3 region has the DNA TGTGCCAGCAGTTTGGGTTACAGGGCGGATGCTTTCTTT.

The chain has TRBV7-2 and TRBJ1-5; D is unclear. The CDR3 totals 13 residues. CDR1 and CDR2 (germline): SGHTA, FQGNSA. With 3 bases removed from V and 6 bases from J, the gap between germline ends came to 9 bases. This CDR3 reads CASSFGPLQPQHF. CDR3 in DNA: TGTGCCAGCAGCTTTGGGCCTCTTCAGCCCCAGCATTTT. Looking up the rest from reference TRBV7-2 and TRBJ1-5 gives the full variable domain: GAGVSQSPSNKVTEKGKDVELRCDPISGHTALYWYRQSLGQGLEFLIYFQGNSAPDKSGLPSDRFSAERTGGSVSTLTIQRTQQEDSAVYLCASSFGPLQPQHFGDGTRLSIL.

This clonotype was seen only a few times. One junction end does not reproduce the germline sequence, and a read error may be involved. The chain employs TRBV5-1 and TRBJ1-6; 9 positions agree with TRBD1. The CDR3 runs to 14 residues. Germline V CDR1 and CDR2: SGHRS, YFSETQ. CDR3 nucleotides: TGCGCCAGCAGCTCCGGACAGGGGAATTCACCCCTCAACTTT. Protein product: CASSSGQGNSPLNF.

At least ten counts were recorded for this clonotype. This chain joins TRBV20-1 and TRBJ2-1; D might be TRBD1 or TRBD2, each matching 5 bases. Per the germline V gene, CDR1 is DFQATT and CDR2 is SNEGSKA (reference sequence). The CDR3 has 13 residues. V shed 6 bases and J shed 8 bases, with 17 bases lying between them. The CDR3, as DNA: TGCAGTGCGAGAAGGTCCCCGGGACATGAGCAGTTCTTC. The encoded protein is CSARRSPGHEQFF.

This clonotype has at least ten counts. The rearrangement uses TRBV20-1 and TRBJ2-3, with D unresolved. The CDR3 length is 16 residues. Trimming left V 7 bases short and J 0 bases short, with 20 bases between. Germline V gene lookup returns CDR1 DFQATT and CDR2 SNEGSKA (reference sequence). CDR3 coding DNA: TGCAGTGTCCTGGGGTCCTGGATACCTAGCACAGATACGCAGTATTTT. Its translation is CSVLGSWIPSTDTQYF.

This chain links TRBV5-1 with TRBJ2-5, with 9 bases aligning to TRBD1. The CDR3 totals 16 residues. From germline, CDR1 is SGHRS and CDR2 YFSETQ. The trim removed 4 bases at V and 0 bases at J, leaving 7 bases unmatched. Written as DNA, the CDR3 is TGCGCCAGCAGCCCTAGGACAGGGGACCACCAAGAGACCCAGTACTTC. It specifies CASSPRTGDHQETQYF.

This clonotype was seen a handful of times. This may arise from a read error, as a much more abundant clone is one base away. The chain carries TRBV28 and TRBJ2-7; tentative D call: TRBD1 (6 bases). Germline loops: CDR1 MDHEN, CDR2 SYDVKM. V lost 7 bases, J lost 4 bases, and 11 bases lay in between. CDR3 length equals 12 residues. As DNA, the CDR3 is TGTGCCAGCAAGGAAAGGGGGTACGAGCAGTACTTC. This codes for CASKERGYEQYF.

The V and J genes are TRBV20-1 and TRBJ1-5; D gene uncertain. V was shortened by 0 bases and J by 13 bases, with 19 bases between the two germline ends. Germline V gene data show CDR1 as DFQATT and CDR2 as SNEGSKA (reference sequence). The CDR3 is 14 residues long. CDR3 region: CSARDGLYNTPQHF. As DNA, the CDR3 is TGCAGTGCTAGAGATGGACTCTATAATACCCCGCAGCATTTT.

This clonotype came up a few times. CDR3 protein: CASSEGSSYNSPLHF. In DNA, the CDR3 is TGTGCCAGCAGTGAGGGGAGCTCCTATAATTCACCCCTCCACTTT. The chain employs TRBV7-6 and TRBJ1-6, with a tentative D call TRBD1 (5 bases). Trimming cost V 6 bases and J 0 bases, with 9 bases left between them. Germline V gene data show CDR1 as SGHVS and CDR2 as FNYEAQ. The CDR3 runs to 15 residues.

This clonotype has only one observation. The chain employs TRBV9 and TRBJ2-1; D not certain. This CDR3 region has 15 residues. Germline CDR1 reads SGDLS; CDR2 reads YYNGEE. V lost 3 bases and J lost 4, with 14 bases in between. CDR3 sequence: CASSAGRWSYNEQFF. The CDR3 region has the DNA TGTGCCAGCAGCGCAGGTCGGTGGAGTTACAATGAGCAGTTCTTC.

V usage is TRBV6-1 and J usage is TRBJ2-1; 8 nucleotides align to TRBD1. After removal of 0 bases from V and 7 bases from J, the junction contained 8 bases not matched to a gene. The germline V gene encodes CDR1 MNHNS and CDR2 SASEGT. The CDR3 is made up of 16 amino acids. CDR3 residues: CASSEALGQGANEQFF. The CDR3 DNA sequence: TGTGCCAGCAGTGAAGCGCTGGGCCAGGGGGCTAATGAGCAGTTCTTC.

This clonotype was seen many times. At one boundary the junction diverges from the germline segment, which might be a read error. The V call is TRBV15, the J call TRBJ2-2; TRBD1 matches 7 bases. The CDR3 sequence is 14 residues long. CDR1 LNHNV and CDR2 YYDKDF come from the germline V gene (reference sequence). CDR3 loop: CATSRDRVAGELFF. As DNA, the CDR3 is TGTGCCACCAGCCGAGACAGGGTAGCCGGGGAGCTGTTTTTT.

The rearrangement links TRBV7-8 to TRBJ2-3, with TRBD2 identical over 7 bases. The junction had 3 bases not matched to a gene; V was cut back by 1 base and J by 5 bases. Germline CDR1 SGHVS, CDR2 FQNEAQ. This CDR3 comprises 14 residues. The CDR3 DNA sequence: TGTGCCAGCAGCTTAGAACTAGCGAGAGATACGCAGTATTTT. This gives the protein CASSLELARDTQYF.

This clonotype was detected many times. CDR3 protein: CASSQGPAGGTDTQYF. In nucleotides, the CDR3 is TGTGCCAGCAGCCAAGGACCGGCGGGGGGGACAGATACGCAGTATTTT. V is TRBV3-1 and J is TRBJ2-3; 9 bases map to TRBD2. Unmatched junction bases numbered 5, after V lost 1 base and J lost 3 bases. The CDR3 covers 16 residues. The germline V gene has CDR1 LGHDT and CDR2 YNNKEL (reference sequence).

V gene TRBV29-1 combines with J gene TRBJ2-1; 8 bases align to TRBD2. Germline V CDR1 and CDR2: SQVTM, ANQGSEA. The CDR3 runs 14 residues. This CDR3 reads CSHLAGTSYNEQFF. In nucleotides, the CDR3 is TGCAGTCATTTAGCGGGGACTTCCTACAATGAGCAGTTCTTC.

This clonotype was detected ten times or more. The genes are TRBV5-6 and TRBJ1-1; possibly TRBD1 for D (5 bases). Trimming stripped 6 bases from V and 3 bases from J, with 12 bases between. CDR3 length equals 13 residues. Germline lookup yields CDR1 SGHDT and CDR2 YYEEEE. The CDR3 is CASTRGEDTEAFF. As DNA, the CDR3 is TGTGCCAGCACCCGAGGGGAGGACACTGAAGCTTTCTTT.